In this sample, the clone carrying this TCR beta chain turned up many times. The sample originates from a study of T cells of healthy individuals. TCRdb ran MiXCR on the 5' RACE reads and lists one entry per CDR3 protein. The table lists approximately 50,000 distinct CDR3 sequences, about 15% of them singletons. The germline V gene has CDR1 SGHVS and CDR2 FQNEAQ. There are 13 residues in the CDR3. J lost 14 bases, V lost 5 bases, and 13 bases had no gene match. The source of this sequence is a human donor in good health. J is TRBJ2-3 and V is TRBV7-8; TRBD1 aligns across 7 bases. CDR3 coding DNA: TGTGCCAGCAGCACCCAAAGACAGGGTGTGTGGTATTTT. Amino acid sequence: CASSTQRQGVWYF.